Following are 11 T cell receptor beta chains from one sample sequenced in a study of neurological immune-mediated disorders. TCRdb redid the calling of the 5' RACE reads with MiXCR, one entry per CDR3 protein. The data contain 25,000 to 30,000 distinct CDR3 sequences, about 3.5% of them singletons. The specimen was PBMCs. Receptors were obtained from a woman aged 25 to 39 with multiple sclerosis.

This clonotype was seen many times. The rearrangement uses TRBV7-6 and TRBJ2-5, with unresolved D. V lost 5 bases and J 5 bases, leaving 9 bases between the germline ends. The CDR3 is 12 amino acids. CDR1 SGHVS and CDR2 FNYEAQ come from the germline V gene. The CDR3 DNA reads TGTGCCAGCAGCCCGGCTTTGGAGACCCAGTACTTC. Translation: CASSPALETQYF.

This chain connects TRBV18 to TRBJ1-6, with a possible D match to TRBD1 (5 bases). Germline V gene data show CDR1 as KGHSH and CDR2 as LQKENI. The V end lost 2 bases, the J end lost 5 bases, and 10 bases lay between the germline ends. There are 15 residues in the CDR3. In DNA, the CDR3 is TGTGCCAGCTCACCATCGGCAGGGAATAATTCACCCCTCCACTTT. It translates to CASSPSAGNNSPLHF. The full variable domain, with the rest looked up from reference TRBV18 and TRBJ1-6, is NAGVMQNPRHLVRRRGQEARLRCSPMKGHSHVYWYRQLPEEGLKFMVYLQKENIIDESGMPKERFSAEFPKEGPSILRIQQVVRGDSAAYFCASSPSAGNNSPLHFGNGTRLTVT.

At least ten counts were recorded for this clonotype. The chain combines TRBV12-3 or TRBV12-4 with TRBJ2-6; D unresolved. CDR3 length equals 14 residues. V was shortened by 3 bases and J by 1 base, with 4 bases between the two germline ends. The CDR3 sequence is CASSFVSGANVLTF. For the CDR3, the DNA is TGTGCCAGCAGTTTCGTATCTGGGGCCAACGTCCTGACTTTC.

Worth noting for this clonotype: At one of its ends the junction is not consistent with the germline gene, which may arise from a read error. The chain has TRBV7-2 and TRBJ1-6; no clear D gene. Looked up from germline, CDR1 is SGHTA and CDR2 is FQGNSA. The CDR3 totals 12 residues. For the CDR3, the DNA is TGTGCCAGCTCTCGCGGGGATTCACCCCTCAACTTT. This codes for CASSRGDSPLNF.

This clonotype was seen repeatedly, ten times or more. The chain links TRBV5-1 to TRBJ2-2; TRBD1 agrees at 12 bases. Germline CDR1 SGHRS, CDR2 YFSETQ. J gave up 4 bases and V 4 bases, and 2 bases lay outside the gene matches. This CDR3 has 15 residues. The CDR3 nucleotides read TGCGCCAGCAGCGGGACAGGGGGCCGCACCGGGGAGCTGTTTTTT. This translates into CASSGTGGRTGELFF.

This clonotype was picked up many times. The chain is built from TRBV19 and TRBJ1-5; D gene ambiguous. The CDR3 loop spans 15 amino acids. The V gene's germline CDR1 is LNHDA and CDR2 SQIVND (reference sequence). Trimming stripped 5 bases from V and 2 bases from J, with 13 bases between. CDR3: CASSEGNYGNQPQHF. Written as DNA, the CDR3 is TGTGCCAGTAGTGAGGGTAATTATGGCAATCAGCCCCAGCATTTT.

The chain carries TRBV7-8 and TRBJ2-5; D perhaps matches TRBD2 (6 bases). Trimming left V 5 bases short and J 3 bases short, with 13 bases between. Germline V lookup: CDR1 SGHVS, CDR2 FQNEAQ. The CDR3 covers 14 residues. CDR3: CASSPGGREETQYF. DNA for the CDR3: TGTGCCAGCAGCCCAGGAGGGCGGGAAGAGACCCAGTACTTC.

This clonotype has a count of ten or more. The chain has TRBV7-8 and TRBJ2-5; D gene uncertain. V was shortened by 3 bases and J by 0 bases, with 8 bases between the two germline ends. The V gene's germline CDR1 is SGHVS and CDR2 FQNEAQ. The CDR3 covers 14 residues. In DNA, the CDR3 is TGTGCCAGCAGCTTTACTGGACACCAAGAGACCCAGTACTTC. Its protein product is CASSFTGHQETQYF.

This clonotype was seen more than once but under ten times. A single base separates this from a much larger clone, so it may be a read error. The CDR3 DNA is TGCAGTGTTCCGGGAAATATGTACACTGAAGCTTTCTTT. Amino acids: CSVPGNMYTEAFF. The V and J genes are TRBV20-1 and TRBJ1-1; D call uncertain. Trimming stripped 7 bases from V and 3 bases from J, with 15 bases between. CDR3 length: 13 amino acids. CDR1 and CDR2 (germline): DFQATT, SNEGSKA (reference sequence).

This clonotype was recorded many times. At one end the junction does not follow the germline gene, possibly because of a read error. This chain links TRBV9 with TRBJ1-5; D is undetermined. Germline V gives CDR1 SGDLS, CDR2 YYNGEE. The CDR3 contains 14 residues. DNA for the CDR3: TGTGCCAGCAGCGTAGATGGAGGCGCGCGGCCCCAGAATTTT. This codes for CASSVDGGARPQNF. The complete variable domain, with remaining parts taken from reference TRBV9 and TRBJ1-5, reads DSGVTQTPKHLITATGQRVTLRCSPRSGDLSVYWYQQSLDQGLQFLIQYYNGEERAKGNILERFSAQQFPDLHSELNLSSLELGDSALYFCASSVDGGARPQNFGDGTRLSIL.

This clonotype was detected many times. This sequence joins TRBV7-2 and TRBJ1-1, with D possibly TRBD1 on 6 matching bases. The CDR3 is 16 amino acids. Trimming removed 7 bases from V and 4 bases from J, with 22 bases in between. CDR1 is SGHTA, CDR2 FQGNSA, per germline. CDR3 region: CASTDGGAEIRTEAFF. CDR3 in DNA: TGTGCCAGCACCGATGGGGGCGCGGAGATTCGCACTGAAGCTTTCTTT.